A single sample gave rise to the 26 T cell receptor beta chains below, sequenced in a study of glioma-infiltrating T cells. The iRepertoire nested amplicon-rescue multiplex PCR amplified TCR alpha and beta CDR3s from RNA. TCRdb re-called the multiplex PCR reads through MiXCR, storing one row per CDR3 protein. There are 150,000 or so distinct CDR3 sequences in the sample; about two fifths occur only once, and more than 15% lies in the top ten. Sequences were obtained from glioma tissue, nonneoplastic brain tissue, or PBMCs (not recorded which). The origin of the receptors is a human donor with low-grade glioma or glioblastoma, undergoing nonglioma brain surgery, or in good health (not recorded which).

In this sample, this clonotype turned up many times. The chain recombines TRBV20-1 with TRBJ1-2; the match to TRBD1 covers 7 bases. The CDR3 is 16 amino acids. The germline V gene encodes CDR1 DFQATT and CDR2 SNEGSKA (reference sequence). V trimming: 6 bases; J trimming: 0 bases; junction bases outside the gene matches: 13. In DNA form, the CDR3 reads TGCAGTGCGACCGGGGGACAGACAAGATCTAACTATGGCTACACCTTC. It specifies CSATGGQTRSNYGYTF.

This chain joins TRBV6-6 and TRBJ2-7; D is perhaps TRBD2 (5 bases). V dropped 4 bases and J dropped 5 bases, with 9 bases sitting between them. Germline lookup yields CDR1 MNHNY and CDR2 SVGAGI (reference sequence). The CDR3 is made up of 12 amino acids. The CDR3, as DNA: TGTGCCAGCAGTTTCTCGGGGAACGAGCAGTACTTC. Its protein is CASSFSGNEQYF.

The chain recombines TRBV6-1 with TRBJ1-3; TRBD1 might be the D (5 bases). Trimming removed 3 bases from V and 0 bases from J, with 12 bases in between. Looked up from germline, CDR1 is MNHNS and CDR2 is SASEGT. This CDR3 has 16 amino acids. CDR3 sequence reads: CASSEDTLSSGNTIYF. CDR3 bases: TGTGCCAGCAGTGAGGACACTCTTAGCTCTGGAAACACCATATATTTT.

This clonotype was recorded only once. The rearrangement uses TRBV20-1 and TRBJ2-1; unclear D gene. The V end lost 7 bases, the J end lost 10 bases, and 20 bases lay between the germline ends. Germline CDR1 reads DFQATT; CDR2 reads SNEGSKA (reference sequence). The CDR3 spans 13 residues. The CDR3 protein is CSVDAVSSYEQFF. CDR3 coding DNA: TGCAGTGTCGATGCGGTTAGCTCCTACGAGCAGTTCTTC.

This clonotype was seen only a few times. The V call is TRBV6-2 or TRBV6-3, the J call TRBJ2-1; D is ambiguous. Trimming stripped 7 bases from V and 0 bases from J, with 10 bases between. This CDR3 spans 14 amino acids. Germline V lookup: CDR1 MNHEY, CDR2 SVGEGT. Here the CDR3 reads CASTSLSSYNEQFF. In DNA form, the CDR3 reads TGTGCCAGCACCTCACTAAGCTCCTACAATGAGCAGTTCTTC.

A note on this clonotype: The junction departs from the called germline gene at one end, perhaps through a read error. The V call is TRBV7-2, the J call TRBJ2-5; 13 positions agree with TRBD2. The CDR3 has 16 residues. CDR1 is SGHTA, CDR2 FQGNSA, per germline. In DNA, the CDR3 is TGTGCCCGCAGCTCTGTTACTAGCGGGAGGGGGGGGACCCAGTACTTC. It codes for CARSSVTSGRGGTQYF. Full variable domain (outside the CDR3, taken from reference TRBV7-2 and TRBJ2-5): GAGVSQSPSNKVTEKGKDVELRCDPISGHTALYWYRQSLGQGLEFLIYFQGNSAPDKSGLPSDRFSAERTGGSVSTLTIQRTQQEDSAVYLCARSSVTSGRGGTQYFGPGTRLLVL.

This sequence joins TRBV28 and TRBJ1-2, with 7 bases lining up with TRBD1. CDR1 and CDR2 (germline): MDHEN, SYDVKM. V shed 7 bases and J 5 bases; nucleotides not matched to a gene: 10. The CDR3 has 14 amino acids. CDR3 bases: TGTGCCAGCACGGACAGGCTAGGGGATTATGGCTACACCTTC. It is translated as CASTDRLGDYGYTF.

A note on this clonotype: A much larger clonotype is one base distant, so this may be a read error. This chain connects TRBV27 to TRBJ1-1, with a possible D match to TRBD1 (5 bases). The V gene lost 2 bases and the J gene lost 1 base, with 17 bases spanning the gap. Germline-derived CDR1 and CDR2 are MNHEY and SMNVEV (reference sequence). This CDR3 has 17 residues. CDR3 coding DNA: TGTGCCAGCAGTTTAATGGGGGAGGTAGGGCCGAACACTGAAGCTTTCTTT. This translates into CASSLMGEVGPNTEAFF.

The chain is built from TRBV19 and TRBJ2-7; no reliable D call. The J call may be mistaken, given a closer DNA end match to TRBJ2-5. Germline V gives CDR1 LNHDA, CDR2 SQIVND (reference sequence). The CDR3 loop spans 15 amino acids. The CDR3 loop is CASSPGSGIRKTQYF. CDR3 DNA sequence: TGTGCCAGTAGCCCCGGGTCCGGAATAAGGAAGACCCAGTACTTC.

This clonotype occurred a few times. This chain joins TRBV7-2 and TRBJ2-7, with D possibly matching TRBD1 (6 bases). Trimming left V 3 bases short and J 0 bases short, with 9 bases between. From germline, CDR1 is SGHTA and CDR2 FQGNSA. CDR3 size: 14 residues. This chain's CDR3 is CASSFYRDSYEQYF. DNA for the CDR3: TGTGCCAGCAGCTTCTACAGGGACTCCTACGAGCAGTACTTC. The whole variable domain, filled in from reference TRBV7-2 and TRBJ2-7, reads GAGVSQSPSNKVTEKGKDVELRCDPISGHTALYWYRQSLGQGLEFLIYFQGNSAPDKSGLPSDRFSAERTGGSVSTLTIQRTQQEDSAVYLCASSFYRDSYEQYFGPGTRLTVT.

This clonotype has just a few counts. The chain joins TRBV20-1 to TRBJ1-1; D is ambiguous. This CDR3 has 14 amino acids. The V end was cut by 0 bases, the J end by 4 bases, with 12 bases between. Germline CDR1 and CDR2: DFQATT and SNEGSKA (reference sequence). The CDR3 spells CSAREVGSITEAFF. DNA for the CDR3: TGCAGTGCTAGAGAGGTGGGTTCGATCACTGAAGCTTTCTTT.

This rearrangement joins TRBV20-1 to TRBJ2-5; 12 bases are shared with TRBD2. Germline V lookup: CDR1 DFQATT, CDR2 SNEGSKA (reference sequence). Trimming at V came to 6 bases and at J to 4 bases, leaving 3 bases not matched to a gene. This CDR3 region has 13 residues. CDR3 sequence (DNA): TGCAGTGCGCAGACTAGCGGGAGAGAGACCCAGTACTTC. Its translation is CSAQTSGRETQYF.

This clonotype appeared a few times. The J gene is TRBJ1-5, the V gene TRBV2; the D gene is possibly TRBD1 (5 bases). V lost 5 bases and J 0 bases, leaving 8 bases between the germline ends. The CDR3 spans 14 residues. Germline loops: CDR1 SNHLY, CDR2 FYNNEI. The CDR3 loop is CASSRDGSNQPQHF. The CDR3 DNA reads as TGTGCCAGCAGTCGGGACGGTAGCAATCAGCCCCAGCATTTT.

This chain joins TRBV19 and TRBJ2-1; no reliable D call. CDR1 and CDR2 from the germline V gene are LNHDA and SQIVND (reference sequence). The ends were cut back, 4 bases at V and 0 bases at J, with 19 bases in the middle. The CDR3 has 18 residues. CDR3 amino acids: CASSRNFRSLSSYNEQFF. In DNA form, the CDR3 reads TGTGCCAGTAGTAGAAATTTCAGGTCTCTCAGCTCCTACAATGAGCAGTTCTTC.

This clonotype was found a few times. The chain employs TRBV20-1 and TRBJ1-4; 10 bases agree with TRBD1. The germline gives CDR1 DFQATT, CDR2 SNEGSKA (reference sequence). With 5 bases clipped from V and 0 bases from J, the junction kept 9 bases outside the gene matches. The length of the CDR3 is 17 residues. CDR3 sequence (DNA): TGCAGTGCTCCTGGACAGGGGGAGTTTGCAACTAATGAAAAACTGTTTTTT. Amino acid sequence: CSAPGQGEFATNEKLFF.

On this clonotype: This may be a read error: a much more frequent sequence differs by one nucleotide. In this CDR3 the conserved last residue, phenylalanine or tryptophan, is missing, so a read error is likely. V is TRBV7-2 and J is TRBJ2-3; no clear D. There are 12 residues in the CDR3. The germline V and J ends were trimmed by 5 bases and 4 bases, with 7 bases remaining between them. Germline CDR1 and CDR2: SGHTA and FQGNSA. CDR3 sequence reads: CASSALSDTQYS. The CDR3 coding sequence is TGTGCCAGCAGCGCCTTGTCAGATACGCAGTATTCT.

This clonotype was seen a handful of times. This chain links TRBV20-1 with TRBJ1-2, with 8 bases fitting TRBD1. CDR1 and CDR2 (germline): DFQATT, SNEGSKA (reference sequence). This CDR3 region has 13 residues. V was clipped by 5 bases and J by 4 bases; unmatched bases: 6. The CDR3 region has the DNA TGCAGTGCTCCGGGACAGGAGGGCTATGGCTACACCTTC. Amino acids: CSAPGQEGYGYTF.

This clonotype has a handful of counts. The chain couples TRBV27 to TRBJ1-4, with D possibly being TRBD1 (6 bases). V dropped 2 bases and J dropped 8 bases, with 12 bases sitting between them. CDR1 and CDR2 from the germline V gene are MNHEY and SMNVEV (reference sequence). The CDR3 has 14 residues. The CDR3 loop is CASSLRGGEEKLFF. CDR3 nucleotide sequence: TGTGCCAGCAGTTTAAGAGGGGGAGAAGAAAAACTGTTTTTT.

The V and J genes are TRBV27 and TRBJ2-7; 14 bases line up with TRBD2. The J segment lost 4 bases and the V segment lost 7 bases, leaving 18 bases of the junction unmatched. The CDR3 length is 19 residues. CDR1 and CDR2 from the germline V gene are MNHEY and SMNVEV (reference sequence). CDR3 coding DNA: TGTGCCAGCACCCCCACTCCCGGGACTAGCGGGAGTAGAGGATACGAGCAGTACTTC. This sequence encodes CASTPTPGTSGSRGYEQYF.

The CDR3 reads CASIGGTGGNEQFF. The CDR3 DNA follows: TGTGCCAGCATAGGGGGGACAGGGGGCAATGAGCAGTTCTTC. The chain is built from TRBV7-2 and TRBJ2-1, with TRBD1 identical over 11 bases. Germline V gene data show CDR1 as SGHTA and CDR2 as FQGNSA. The CDR3 extends over 14 amino acids. The ends lost 7 bases at V and 6 bases at J; junction bases unmatched: 5.

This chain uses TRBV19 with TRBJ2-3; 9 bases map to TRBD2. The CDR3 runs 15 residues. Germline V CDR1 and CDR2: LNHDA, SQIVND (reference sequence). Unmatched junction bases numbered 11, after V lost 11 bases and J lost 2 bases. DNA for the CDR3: TGTGCCTCTAGGGCTAGCGGGGACAACACAGATACGCAGTATTTT. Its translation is CASRASGDNTDTQYF.

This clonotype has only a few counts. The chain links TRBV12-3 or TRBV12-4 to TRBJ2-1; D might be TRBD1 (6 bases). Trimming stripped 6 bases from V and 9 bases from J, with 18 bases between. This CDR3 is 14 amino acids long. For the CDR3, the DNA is TGTGCCAGCAGCCCCGAGCAGGGGATTGGTGAGCAGTTCTTC. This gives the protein CASSPEQGIGEQFF.

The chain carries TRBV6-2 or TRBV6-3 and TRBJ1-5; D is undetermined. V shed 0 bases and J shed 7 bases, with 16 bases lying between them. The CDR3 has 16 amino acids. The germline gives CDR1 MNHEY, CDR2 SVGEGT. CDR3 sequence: CASSYSRPAKGQPQHF. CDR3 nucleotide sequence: TGTGCCAGCAGTTACTCGAGGCCCGCGAAGGGCCAGCCCCAGCATTTT.

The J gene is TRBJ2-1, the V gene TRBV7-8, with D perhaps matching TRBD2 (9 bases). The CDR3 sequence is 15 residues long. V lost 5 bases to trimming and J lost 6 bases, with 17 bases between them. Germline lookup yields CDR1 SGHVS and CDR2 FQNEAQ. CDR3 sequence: CASSGQGLAANEQFF. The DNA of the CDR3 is TGTGCCAGCAGCGGACAGGGACTAGCTGCCAATGAGCAGTTCTTC.

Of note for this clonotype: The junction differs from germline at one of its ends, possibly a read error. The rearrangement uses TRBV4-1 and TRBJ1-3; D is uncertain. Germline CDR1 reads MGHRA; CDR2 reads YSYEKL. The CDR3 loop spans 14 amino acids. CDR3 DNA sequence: TGCGCCCGCAGTCAAGCTTATATTGGAAACACCATATATTTT. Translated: CARSQAYIGNTIYF.

CDR3 amino acids: CAITSGTANSPLHF. The CDR3 DNA reads TGTGCCATCACGAGCGGGACAGCGAATTCACCCCTCCACTTT. The chain combines TRBV6-2 or TRBV6-3 with TRBJ1-6; 7 bases match TRBD1. The CDR3 spans 14 residues. From germline, CDR1 is MNHEY and CDR2 SVGEGT. With V trimmed by 10 bases and J by 7 bases, 10 bases remained unmatched.